These 18 T cell receptor beta chains came from one sample sequenced in a study of glioma-infiltrating T cells after dendritic cell vaccination. The time point here: after dendritic cell vaccination, including at tumor progression/relapse. Generated by immunoSEQ multiplex PCR, the TCRdb table keeps only in-frame clones and is missing some. The data contain roughly 62,000 clones, about 80% of them singletons. Sequenced material: blood, taken after dendritic cell vaccination. The source of these receptors is a human donor with glioblastoma.

This chain uses TRBV2 with TRBJ2-5; 9 bases line up with TRBD2. The CDR3 consists of 15 residues. With V trimmed by 3 bases and J by 4 bases, 6 bases remained unmatched. The germline CDR1 and CDR2 sequences are SNHLY and FYNNEI. This CDR3 is CASSDRDSGGETQYF. In nucleotides, the CDR3 is TGTGCCAGCAGTGATCGCGATAGCGGGGGAGAGACCCAGTACTTC.

This clone has only a few counts. The chain combines TRBV7-8 with TRBJ2-6, with D perhaps TRBD1 (5 bases). Between the trimmed V and J ends, which lost 1 base and 0 bases, there was a span of 13 bases. Germline lookup yields CDR1 SGHVS and CDR2 FQNEAQ. The CDR3 sequence is 18 residues long. DNA of the CDR3: TGTGCCAGCAGCTTAGTGGGGCTGGACCTCTCTGGGGCCAACGTCCTGACTTTC. Translation: CASSLVGLDLSGANVLTF.

The chain is built from TRBV5-1 and TRBJ2-5, with 11 bases matching TRBD2. The CDR3 runs 14 residues. V gave up 3 bases and J gave up 3 bases; unmatched junction bases: 1. CDR1 and CDR2 from the germline V gene are SGHRS and YFSETQ. The CDR3: CASSSTSGEETQYF. Written as DNA, the CDR3 is TGCGCCAGCAGCTCGACTAGCGGGGAAGAGACCCAGTACTTC.

The CDR3 protein is CASSDAGSGNTIYF. DNA for the CDR3: TGTGCCAGCAGCGACGCAGGCTCTGGAAACACCATATATTTT. The V and J genes are TRBV7-2 and TRBJ1-3; no clear D. Germline lookup yields CDR1 SGHTA and CDR2 FQGNSA. With 5 bases removed from V and 0 bases from J, the gap between germline ends came to 8 bases. The CDR3 is made up of 14 amino acids.

This chain uses TRBV11-3 with TRBJ1-6, with 7 bases aligning to TRBD1. The CDR3 length is 14 residues. V lost 4 bases to trimming and J lost 10 bases; unmatched junction nucleotides: 7. Germline loops: CDR1 SGHNT, CDR2 YENEEA. The CDR3 region is CASSSRQGGSPLHF. The CDR3, as DNA: TGTGCCAGCAGCTCCAGACAGGGTGGGTCACCCCTCCACTTT.

This clone has only a few counts. The J gene is TRBJ1-2, the V gene TRBV6-5, with 8 bases lining up with TRBD1. Germline-derived CDR1 and CDR2 are MNHEY and SVGAGI. Trimming cost V 5 bases and J 8 bases; bases outside gene matches: 10. CDR3 length: 14 amino acids. This CDR3 is CASSAITGGSGYTF. As DNA, the CDR3 is TGTGCCAGCAGTGCTATTACAGGGGGTTCGGGCTACACCTTC.

The V and J genes are TRBV25-1 and TRBJ1-1; 7 nucleotides align to TRBD1. The CDR3 sequence is 14 residues long. V trimming: 6 bases; J trimming: 0 bases; junction bases outside the gene matches: 4. The germline gives CDR1 MGHDK, CDR2 SYGVNS. Written as DNA, the CDR3 is TGTGCCAGCAGCTTACAGGGGTTGAACACTGAAGCTTTCTTT. This translates into CASSLQGLNTEAFF.

DNA for the CDR3: TGCGCCAGCAGCCAGGCTGCGGGCGGGGACTACAATGAGCAGTTCTTC. It specifies CASSQAAGGDYNEQFF. J is TRBJ2-1 and V is TRBV4-3; D might be TRBD2 (6 bases). V gave up 3 bases and J gave up 3 bases, with 15 bases separating them. Germline loops: CDR1 LGHNA, CDR2 YSLEER. The CDR3 is 16 residues long.

CDR3 sequence reads: CASSSVGQGASGEQFF. The DNA of the CDR3 is TGTGCCAGCAGTTCGGTGGGACAGGGGGCGTCAGGTGAGCAGTTCTTC. The rearrangement uses TRBV27 and TRBJ2-1, with 12 bases aligning to TRBD1. The trim removed 4 bases at V and 9 bases at J, leaving 10 bases unmatched. Per germline, CDR1 MNHEY and CDR2 SMNVEV (reference sequence). This CDR3 contains 16 residues.

J is TRBJ2-4 and V is TRBV5-6, with D perhaps matching TRBD2 (6 bases). The CDR3 length is 16 residues. Germline CDR1 is SGHDT and CDR2 is YYEEEE. The ends were cut back, 2 bases at V and 0 bases at J, with 12 bases in the middle. The DNA of the CDR3 is TGTGCCAGCAGCTTTAGGGAGGCTTTAGCCAAAAACATTCAGTACTTC. This gives the protein CASSFREALAKNIQYF.

The table lists this clone with a count of one. The rearrangement joins TRBV7-8 to TRBJ1-5; TRBD1 might be the D (6 bases). CDR3 length: 14 residues. V dropped 4 bases and J dropped 9 bases, with 16 bases sitting between them. Germline V lookup: CDR1 SGHVS, CDR2 FQNEAQ. The CDR3 DNA follows: TGTGCCAGCAGCTCGCGGACAGACCAAGGGCCCCAGCATTTT. It translates to CASSSRTDQGPQHF.

V and J are TRBV29-1 and TRBJ2-5; the match to TRBD2 covers 13 bases. The junction had 3 bases not matched to a gene; V was cut back by 0 bases and J by 5 bases. From germline, CDR1 is SQVTM and CDR2 ANQGSEA. This CDR3 is built from 15 residues. The chain's CDR3 is CSVEEGLAGLETQYF. CDR3 bases: TGCAGCGTTGAAGAGGGACTAGCGGGGTTGGAGACCCAGTACTTC.

This clone was counted a few times. The CDR3, as DNA: TGTGCCAGCAGCCAGTCTAGCGGGGGCGCCTACGAGCAGTACTTC. It translates to CASSQSSGGAYEQYF. V and J are TRBV7-2 and TRBJ2-7; TRBD2 aligns across 10 bases. Trimming took 5 bases from V and 2 from J; bases not matched to a gene: 6. Germline V gene data show CDR1 as SGHTA and CDR2 as FQGNSA. The CDR3 spans 15 residues.

J is TRBJ1-2 and V is TRBV7-9; D is unresolved. Germline V gene sequence: CDR1 SEHNR, CDR2 FQNEAQ (reference sequence). Between the trimmed V and J ends, which lost 5 bases and 6 bases, there was a span of 10 bases. This CDR3 has 12 amino acids. The CDR3 protein is CASSQRRDGYTF. For the CDR3, the DNA is TGTGCCAGCAGCCAGAGGCGGGATGGCTACACCTTC. Using reference TRBV7-9 and TRBJ1-2 for the parts outside the CDR3, the full variable domain is DTGVSQNPRHKITKRGQNVTFRCDPISEHNRLYWYRQTLGQGPEFLTYFQNEAQLEKSRLLSDRFSAERPKGSFSTLEIQRTEQGDSAMYLCASSQRRDGYTFGSGTRLTVV.

The CDR3 is CASSAAGGNTGELFF. Written as DNA, the CDR3 is TGTGCCAGCAGTGCCGCGGGGGGGAACACCGGGGAGCTGTTTTTT. The V gene is TRBV2, the J gene TRBJ2-2; the match to TRBD2 covers 8 bases. V gave up 4 bases and J gave up 1 base; unmatched junction bases: 2. The CDR3 is 15 residues long. Germline V gene data show CDR1 as SNHLY and CDR2 as FYNNEI.

V and J are TRBV6-6 and TRBJ1-2; 10 bases are shared with TRBD1. The length of the CDR3 is 13 residues. Per germline, CDR1 MNHNY and CDR2 SVGAGI (reference sequence). V shed 5 bases and J 14 bases; nucleotides not matched to a gene: 11. The CDR3 nucleotides read TGTGCCAGCAGTCCGGGACAGGGGACGCTTGTTACCTTC. The encoded protein is CASSPGQGTLVTF.

V and J are TRBV7-9 and TRBJ1-2; tentative D call: TRBD1 (5 bases). The CDR3 is 14 residues long. Germline V gene data show CDR1 as SEHNR and CDR2 as FQNEAQ (reference sequence). Trimming shortened V by 7 bases and J by 0 bases, and 12 bases separated the two germline ends. Here the CDR3 reads CASTTVTANYGYTF. DNA of the CDR3: TGTGCCAGCACCACAGTGACAGCTAACTATGGCTACACCTTC.

The rearrangement links TRBV7-8 to TRBJ2-7; 8 bases map to TRBD1. Germline V gene lookup returns CDR1 SGHVS and CDR2 FQNEAQ. V trimming: 5 bases; J trimming: 4 bases; junction bases outside the gene matches: 7. The CDR3 extends over 14 amino acids. CDR3 in amino acids: CASSPGRGHYEQYF. Written as DNA, the CDR3 is TGTGCCAGCAGCCCGGGCAGGGGGCATTACGAGCAGTACTTC.